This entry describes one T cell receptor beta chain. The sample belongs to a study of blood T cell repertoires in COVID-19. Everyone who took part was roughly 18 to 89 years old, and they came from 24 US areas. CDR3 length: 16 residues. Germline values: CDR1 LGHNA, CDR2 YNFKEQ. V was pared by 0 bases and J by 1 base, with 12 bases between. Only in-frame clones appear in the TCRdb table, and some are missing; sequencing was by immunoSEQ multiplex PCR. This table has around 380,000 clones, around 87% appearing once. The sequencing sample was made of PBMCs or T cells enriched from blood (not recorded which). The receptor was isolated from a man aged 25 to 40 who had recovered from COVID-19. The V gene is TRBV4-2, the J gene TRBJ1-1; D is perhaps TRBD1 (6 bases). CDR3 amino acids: CASSQEGEGGNTEAFF. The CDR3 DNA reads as TGTGCCAGCAGCCAAGAGGGTGAAGGGGGGAACACTGAAGCTTTCTTT.